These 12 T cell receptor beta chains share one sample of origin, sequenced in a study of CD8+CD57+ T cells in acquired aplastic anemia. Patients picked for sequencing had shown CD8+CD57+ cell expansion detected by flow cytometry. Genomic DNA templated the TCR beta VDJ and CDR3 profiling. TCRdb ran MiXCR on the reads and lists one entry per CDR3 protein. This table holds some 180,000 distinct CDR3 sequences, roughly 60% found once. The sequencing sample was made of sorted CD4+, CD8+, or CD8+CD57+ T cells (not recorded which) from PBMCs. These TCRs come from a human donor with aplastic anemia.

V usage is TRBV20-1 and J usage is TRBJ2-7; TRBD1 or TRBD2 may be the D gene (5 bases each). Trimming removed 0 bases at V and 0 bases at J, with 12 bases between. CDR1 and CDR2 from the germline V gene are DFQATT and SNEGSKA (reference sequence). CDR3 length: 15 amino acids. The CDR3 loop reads CSARDRGEPSYEQYF. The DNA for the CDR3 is TGCAGTGCTAGAGATCGAGGGGAACCCTCCTACGAGCAGTACTTC.

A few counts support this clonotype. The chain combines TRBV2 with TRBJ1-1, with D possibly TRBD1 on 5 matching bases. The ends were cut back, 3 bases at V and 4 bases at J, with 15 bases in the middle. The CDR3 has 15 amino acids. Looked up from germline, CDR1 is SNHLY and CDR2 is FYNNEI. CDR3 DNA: TGTGCCAGCAGTGAGAGGGGTGGTTTTGGCACTGAAGCTTTCTTT. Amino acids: CASSERGGFGTEAFF.

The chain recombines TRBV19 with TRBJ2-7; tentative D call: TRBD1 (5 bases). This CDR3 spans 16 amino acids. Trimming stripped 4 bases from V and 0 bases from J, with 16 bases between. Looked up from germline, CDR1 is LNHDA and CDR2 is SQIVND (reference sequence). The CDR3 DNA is TGTGCCAGTAGTACCGTGACAGCCGGACCCTCCTACGAGCAGTACTTC. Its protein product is CASSTVTAGPSYEQYF.

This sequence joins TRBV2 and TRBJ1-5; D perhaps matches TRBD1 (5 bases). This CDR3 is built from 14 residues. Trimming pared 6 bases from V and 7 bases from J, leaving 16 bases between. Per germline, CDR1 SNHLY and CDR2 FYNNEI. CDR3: CASREEQGEQPQHF. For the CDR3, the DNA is TGTGCCAGCAGGGAGGAGCAGGGAGAGCAGCCCCAGCATTTT.

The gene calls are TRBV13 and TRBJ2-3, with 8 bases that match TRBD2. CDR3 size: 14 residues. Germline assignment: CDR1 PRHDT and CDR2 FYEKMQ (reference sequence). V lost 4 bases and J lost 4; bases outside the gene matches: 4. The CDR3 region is CASSSGTSSDTQYF. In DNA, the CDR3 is TGTGCCAGCAGCTCCGGGACTAGTTCAGATACGCAGTATTTT. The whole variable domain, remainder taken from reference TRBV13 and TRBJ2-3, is AAGVIQSPRHLIKEKRETATLKCYPIPRHDTVYWYQQGPGQDPQFLISFYEKMQSDKGSIPDRFSAQQFSDYHSELNMSSLELGDSALYFCASSSGTSSDTQYFGPGTRLTVL.

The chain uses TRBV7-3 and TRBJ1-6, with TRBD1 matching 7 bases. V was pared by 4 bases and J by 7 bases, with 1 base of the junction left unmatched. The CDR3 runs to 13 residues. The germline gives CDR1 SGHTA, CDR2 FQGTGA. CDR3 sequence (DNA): TGTGCCAGCAGCTGGGACAGCAATTCACCCCTCCACTTT. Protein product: CASSWDSNSPLHF.

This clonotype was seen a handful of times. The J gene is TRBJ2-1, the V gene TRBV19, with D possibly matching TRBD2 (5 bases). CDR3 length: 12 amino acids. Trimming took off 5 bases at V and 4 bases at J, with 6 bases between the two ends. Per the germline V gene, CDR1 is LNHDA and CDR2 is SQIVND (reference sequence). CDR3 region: CASSSGYNEQFF. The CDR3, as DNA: TGTGCCAGTAGTTCGGGATACAATGAGCAGTTCTTC.

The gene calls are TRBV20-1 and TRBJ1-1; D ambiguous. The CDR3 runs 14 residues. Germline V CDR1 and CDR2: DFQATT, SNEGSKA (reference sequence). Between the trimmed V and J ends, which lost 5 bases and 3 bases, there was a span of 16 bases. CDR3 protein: CSAPLRTVDTEAFF. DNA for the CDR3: TGCAGTGCTCCTCTCAGGACGGTCGACACTGAAGCTTTCTTT.

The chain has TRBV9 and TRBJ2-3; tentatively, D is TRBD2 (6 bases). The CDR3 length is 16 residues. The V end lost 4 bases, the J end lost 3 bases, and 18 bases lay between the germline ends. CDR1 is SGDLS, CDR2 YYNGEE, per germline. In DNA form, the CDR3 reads TGTGCCAGCAGCCAAGAAAAGGCCCGGGGGACAGATACGCAGTATTTT. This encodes CASSQEKARGTDTQYF.

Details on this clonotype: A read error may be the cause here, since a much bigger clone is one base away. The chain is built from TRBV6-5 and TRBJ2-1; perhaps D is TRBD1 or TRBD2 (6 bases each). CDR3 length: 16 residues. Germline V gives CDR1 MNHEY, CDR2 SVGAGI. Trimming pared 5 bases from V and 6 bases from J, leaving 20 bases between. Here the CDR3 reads CASSLLRTAGGNEQFF. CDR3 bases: TGTGCCAGCAGTCTCCTACGGACAGCCGGGGGCAATGAGCAGTTCTTC.

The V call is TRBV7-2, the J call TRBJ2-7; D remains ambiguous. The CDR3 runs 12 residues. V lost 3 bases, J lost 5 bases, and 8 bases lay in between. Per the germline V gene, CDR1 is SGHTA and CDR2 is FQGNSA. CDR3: CASSFQRHEQYF. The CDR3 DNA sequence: TGTGCCAGCAGCTTTCAACGCCACGAGCAGTACTTC.

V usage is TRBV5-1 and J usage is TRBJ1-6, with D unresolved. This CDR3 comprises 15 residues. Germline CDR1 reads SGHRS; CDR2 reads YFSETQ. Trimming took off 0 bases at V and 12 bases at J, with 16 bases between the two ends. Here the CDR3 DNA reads TGCGCCAGCAGCTTGGGTAGCCAGCTGATCGAACCCCTCCACTTT. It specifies CASSLGSQLIEPLHF.